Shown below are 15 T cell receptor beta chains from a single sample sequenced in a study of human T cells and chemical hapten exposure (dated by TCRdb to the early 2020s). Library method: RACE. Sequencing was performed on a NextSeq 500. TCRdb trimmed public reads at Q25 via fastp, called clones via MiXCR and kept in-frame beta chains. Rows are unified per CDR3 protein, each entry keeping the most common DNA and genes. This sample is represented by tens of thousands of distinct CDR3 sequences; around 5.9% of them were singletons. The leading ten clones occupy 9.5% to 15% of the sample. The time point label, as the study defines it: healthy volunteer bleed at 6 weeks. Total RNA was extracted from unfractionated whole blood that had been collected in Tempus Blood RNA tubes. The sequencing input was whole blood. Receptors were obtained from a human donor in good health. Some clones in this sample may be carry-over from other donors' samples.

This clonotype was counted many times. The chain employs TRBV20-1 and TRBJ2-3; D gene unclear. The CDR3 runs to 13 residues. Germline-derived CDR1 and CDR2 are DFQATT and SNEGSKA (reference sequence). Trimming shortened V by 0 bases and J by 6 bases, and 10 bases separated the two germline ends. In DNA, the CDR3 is TGCAGTGCTAGAGATCGCGTAACGGATACGCAGTATTTT. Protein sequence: CSARDRVTDTQYF.

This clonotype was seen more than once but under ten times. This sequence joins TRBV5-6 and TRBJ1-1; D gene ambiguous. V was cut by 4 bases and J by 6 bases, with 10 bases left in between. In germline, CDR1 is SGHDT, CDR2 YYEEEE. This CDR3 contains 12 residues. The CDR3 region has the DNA TGTGCCAGCAGCCCCGGTCGTGCTGAAGCTTTCTTT. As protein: CASSPGRAEAFF.

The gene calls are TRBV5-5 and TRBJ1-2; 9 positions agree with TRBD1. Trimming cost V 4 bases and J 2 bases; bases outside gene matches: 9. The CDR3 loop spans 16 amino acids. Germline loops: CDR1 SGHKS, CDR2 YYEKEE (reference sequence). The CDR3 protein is CASSPTPGQGNYGYTF. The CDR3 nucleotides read TGTGCCAGCAGCCCTACACCGGGACAGGGAAACTATGGCTACACCTTC.

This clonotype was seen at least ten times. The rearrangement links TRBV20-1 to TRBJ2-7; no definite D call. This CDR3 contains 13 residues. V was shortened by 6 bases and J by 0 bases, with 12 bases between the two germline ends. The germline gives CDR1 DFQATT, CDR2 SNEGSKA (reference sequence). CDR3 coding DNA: TGCAGTGCCGCCGCGGCGTACTCCTACGAGCAGTACTTC. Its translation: CSAAAAYSYEQYF.

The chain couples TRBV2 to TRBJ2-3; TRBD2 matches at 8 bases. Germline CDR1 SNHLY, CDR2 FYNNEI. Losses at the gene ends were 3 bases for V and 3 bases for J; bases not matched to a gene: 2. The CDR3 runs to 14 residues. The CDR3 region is CASSEAGGTDTQYF. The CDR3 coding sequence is TGTGCCAGCAGTGAGGCGGGGGGAACAGATACGCAGTATTTT.

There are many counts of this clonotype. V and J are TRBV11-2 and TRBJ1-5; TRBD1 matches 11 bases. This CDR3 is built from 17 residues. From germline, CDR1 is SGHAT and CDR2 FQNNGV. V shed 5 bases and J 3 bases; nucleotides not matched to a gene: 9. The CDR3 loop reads CASSPGTGGKINQPQHF. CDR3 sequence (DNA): TGTGCCAGCAGCCCGGGGACAGGGGGTAAGATCAATCAGCCCCAGCATTTT.

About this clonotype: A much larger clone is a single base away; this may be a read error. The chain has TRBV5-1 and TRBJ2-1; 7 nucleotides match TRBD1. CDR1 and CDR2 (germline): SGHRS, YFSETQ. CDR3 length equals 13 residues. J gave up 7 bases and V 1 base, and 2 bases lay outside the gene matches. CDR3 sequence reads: CASSLTGANEQFF. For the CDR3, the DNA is TGCGCCAGCAGCTTGACAGGGGCGAATGAGCAGTTCTTC.

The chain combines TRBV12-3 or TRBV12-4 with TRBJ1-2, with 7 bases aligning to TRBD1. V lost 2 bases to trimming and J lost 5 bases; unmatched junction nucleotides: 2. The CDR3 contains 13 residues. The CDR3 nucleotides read TGTGCCAGCAGTTTATCGGGACAGTATGGCTACACCTTC. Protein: CASSLSGQYGYTF.

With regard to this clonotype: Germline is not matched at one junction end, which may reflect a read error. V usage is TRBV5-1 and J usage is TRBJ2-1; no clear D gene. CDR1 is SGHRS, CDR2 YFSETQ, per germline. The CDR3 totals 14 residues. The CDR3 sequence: CASTLGGLYSEQFF. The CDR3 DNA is TGCGCCAGCACCCTCGGTGGGCTATACAGTGAGCAGTTCTTC.

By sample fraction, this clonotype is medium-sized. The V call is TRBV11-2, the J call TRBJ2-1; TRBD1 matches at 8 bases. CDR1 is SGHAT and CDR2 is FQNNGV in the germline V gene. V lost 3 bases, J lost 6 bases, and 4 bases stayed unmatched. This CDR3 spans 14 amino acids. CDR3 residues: CASSLGTGGNEQFF. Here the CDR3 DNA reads TGTGCCAGCAGCTTGGGAACAGGGGGCAATGAGCAGTTCTTC.

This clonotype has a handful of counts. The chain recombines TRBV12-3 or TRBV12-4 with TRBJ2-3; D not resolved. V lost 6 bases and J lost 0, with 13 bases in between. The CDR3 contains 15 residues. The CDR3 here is CASSPSLTSTDTQYF. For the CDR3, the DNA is TGTGCCAGCAGCCCCAGCTTAACTAGCACAGATACGCAGTATTTT.

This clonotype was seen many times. The CDR3 DNA reads TGTGCCAGTAGCTGGACGGGACTAGCGGGAGAAAAGCAGTTCTTC. This gives the protein CASSWTGLAGEKQFF. This rearrangement joins TRBV19 to TRBJ2-1; 14 bases are shared with TRBD2. The CDR3 has 15 amino acids. CDR1 LNHDA and CDR2 SQIVND come from the germline V gene (reference sequence). The trim removed 6 bases at V and 11 bases at J, leaving 9 bases unmatched.

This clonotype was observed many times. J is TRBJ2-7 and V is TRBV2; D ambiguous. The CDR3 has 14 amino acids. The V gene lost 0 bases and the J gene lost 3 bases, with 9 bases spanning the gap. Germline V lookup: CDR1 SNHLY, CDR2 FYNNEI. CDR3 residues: CASSEAWHLYEQYF. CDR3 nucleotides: TGTGCCAGCAGTGAAGCATGGCACCTCTACGAGCAGTACTTC.

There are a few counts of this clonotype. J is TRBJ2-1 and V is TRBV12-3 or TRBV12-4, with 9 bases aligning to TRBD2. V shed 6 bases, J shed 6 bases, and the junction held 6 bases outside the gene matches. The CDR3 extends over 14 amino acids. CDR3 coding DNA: TGTGCCAGCAGGTCGCTAGCGGGACTCAATGAGCAGTTCTTC. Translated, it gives CASRSLAGLNEQFF.

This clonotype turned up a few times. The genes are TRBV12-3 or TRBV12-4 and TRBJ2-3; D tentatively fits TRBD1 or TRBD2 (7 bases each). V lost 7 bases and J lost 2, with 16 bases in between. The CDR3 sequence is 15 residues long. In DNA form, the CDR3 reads TGTGCCAGCATCAGGGGGGGACCCTCCACAGATACGCAGTATTTT. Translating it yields CASIRGGPSTDTQYF.